These T cell receptor beta chains were read from a single sample in a study of blood T cells in healthy people across ages. From the 5' RACE reads, TCRdb called clonotypes with MiXCR, one entry per CDR3 protein. The sample lists some 560,000 distinct CDR3 sequences, about 27% occurring once. These sequences were also reported in another study, on T cells of mothers and their children.

Sample: blood. All receptors derive from a boy aged 2 to 10 in good health. Both conserved end residues are part of each CDR3. D genes are given only for firm matches. Expanded clones are given a class, and other clones once, few, many or no size at all.

clone size	V gene	J gene	D gene	CDR3 DNA	CDR3 protein
-	TRBV7-9	TRBJ2-2	-	TGTGCCAGCAGCTTAGTGATGGCCTCCGGGGAGCTGTTTTTT	CASSLVMASGELFF
few	TRBV2	TRBJ2-2	-	TGTGCCAGCAGTCCTAGGGCGAACACCGGGGAGTTGTTTTTT	CASSPRANTGELFF
few	TRBV20-1	TRBJ2-1	-	TGCAGTGCTAGAGAGACAAACTACAATGAGCAGTTCTTC	CSARETNYNEQFF
-	TRBV5-1	TRBJ2-1	TRBD2	TGCGCCAGCAGCAAACCCGGGACTAGCGGGGGGTACTACAATGAGCAGTTCTTC	CASSKPGTSGGYYNEQFF
-	TRBV7-6	TRBJ2-7	TRBD2	TGTGCCAGCAGCTTTTGCGGGAGTTGTAACTACGAGCAGTACTTC	CASSFCGSCNYEQYF
few	TRBV6-6	TRBJ2-1	-	TGTGCCAGCAGGTCGGAGTTAACCTACAATGAGCAGTTCTTC	CASRSELTYNEQFF
-	TRBV19	TRBJ2-1	TRBD2	TGTGCCAGTACGGTGGGCGGGAGTTATTACAATGAGCAGTTCTTC	CASTVGGSYYNEQFF
-	TRBV9	TRBJ2-3	-	TGTGCCAGCAGCGTAGATCCAGTTAGCACAGATACGCAGTATTTT	CASSVDPVSTDTQYF
-	TRBV7-9	TRBJ2-1	-	TGTGCCAGCAGCCGATTCGAGGGGAATGAGCAGTTCTTC	CASSRFEGNEQFF
-	TRBV4-3	TRBJ2-7	-	TGCGCCAGCAGCCAAGATCGGGGAATCTACGAGCAGTACTTC	CASSQDRGIYEQYF
-	TRBV7-8	TRBJ2-5	TRBD2	TGTGCCAGCAGCTTTCGTCTAGCGGGGGGGAAGTTCTTC	CASSFRLAGGKFF